These 7 T cell receptor beta chains came from one sample sequenced in a study of cytomegalovirus exposure and HLA in healthy donors. 60 Vbeta and 13 Jbeta primers were used in PCR. TCRdb's table, derived via immunoSEQ multiplex PCR, lists solely in-frame clones and lacks some. The sample includes around 150,000 clones, around four fifths seen only once; the top ten take 7.4%. The sequenced material came from PBMCs. Receptors originate from a male donor in good health and CMV-seropositive.

The V call is TRBV7-9, the J call TRBJ2-7; D ambiguous. CDR3 length equals 15 residues. Deletions cut 0 bases from V and 0 bases from J, with 9 bases between. CDR1 SEHNR and CDR2 FQNEAQ come from the germline V gene (reference sequence). CDR3 in DNA: TGTGCCAGCAGCTTAGCGAGGTCCAGCTCCTACGAGCAGTACTTC. Translation gives CASSLARSSSYEQYF.

This clone appeared once. The genes are TRBV27 and TRBJ2-2; D remains ambiguous. Trimming left V 6 bases short and J 5 bases short, with 22 bases between. This CDR3 contains 17 residues. Germline V gene data show CDR1 as MNHEY and CDR2 as SMNVEV (reference sequence). The CDR3 region is CASSSLSDFGFTGELFF. The CDR3 DNA follows: TGTGCCAGCAGCTCACTATCGGATTTTGGGTTTACCGGGGAGCTGTTTTTT.

This clone was observed once. The chain recombines TRBV6-6 with TRBJ1-1; 9 nucleotides line up with TRBD1. With V trimmed by 5 bases and J by 1 base, 5 bases remained unmatched. The CDR3 totals 15 residues. Germline loops: CDR1 MNHNY, CDR2 SVGAGI (reference sequence). As DNA, the CDR3 is TGTGCCAGCAGTCAGACAGGGGGATGGAACACTGAAGCTTTCTTT. This gives the protein CASSQTGGWNTEAFF.

This chain links TRBV11-2 with TRBJ1-1, with 8 bases identical to TRBD1. With 6 bases clipped from V and 6 bases from J, the junction kept 6 bases outside the gene matches. This CDR3 is built from 13 residues. Germline V lookup: CDR1 SGHAT, CDR2 FQNNGV. CDR3 residues: CASRTGETAEAFF. The CDR3 DNA reads TGTGCCAGCAGGACAGGGGAAACGGCTGAAGCTTTCTTT.

This clone came up once. CDR3 loop: CASSFTGTPGYTF. CDR3 nucleotide sequence: TGTGCCAGCAGTTTTACAGGGACCCCTGGCTACACCTTC. The rearrangement joins TRBV6-5 to TRBJ1-2; D possibly corresponds to TRBD1 (6 bases). V gave up 4 bases and J gave up 7 bases, with 13 bases separating them. The CDR3 sequence is 13 residues long. Germline V CDR1 and CDR2: MNHEY, SVGAGI.

This clone was counted a few times. The V and J genes are TRBV29-1 and TRBJ1-4; D perhaps matches TRBD1 (6 bases). Germline-derived CDR1 and CDR2 are SQVTM and ANQGSEA. Trimming took off 6 bases at V and 5 bases at J, with 7 bases between the two ends. This CDR3 comprises 11 residues. The chain's CDR3 is CSVDSNEKLFF. The CDR3 region has the DNA TGCAGCGTGGACAGCAATGAAAAACTGTTTTTT.

The rearrangement links TRBV9 to TRBJ2-2, with a possible D match to TRBD2 (5 bases). Germline V gives CDR1 SGDLS, CDR2 YYNGEE. The CDR3 is 14 residues long. V was trimmed by 5 bases and J by 0 bases, leaving 8 bases between them. The CDR3 DNA is TGTGCCAGCAGGAGGGAGTCGAACACCGGGGAGCTGTTTTTT. Its protein is CASRRESNTGELFF.